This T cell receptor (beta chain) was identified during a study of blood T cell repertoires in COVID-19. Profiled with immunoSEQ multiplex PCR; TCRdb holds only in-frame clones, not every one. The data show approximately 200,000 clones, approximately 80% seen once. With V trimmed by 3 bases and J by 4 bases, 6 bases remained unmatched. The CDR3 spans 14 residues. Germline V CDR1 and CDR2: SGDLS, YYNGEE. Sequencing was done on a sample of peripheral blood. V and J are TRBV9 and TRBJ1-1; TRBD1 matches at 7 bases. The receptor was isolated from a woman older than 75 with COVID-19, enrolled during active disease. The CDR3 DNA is TGTGCCAGCAGCGCCTCGACAGGGAGCACTGAAGCTTTCTTT. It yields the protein CASSASTGSTEAFF.